The 5 T cell receptor beta chains below were found in one sample sequenced in a study of cytomegalovirus exposure and HLA in healthy donors. The primer mix had 60 Vbeta and 13 Jbeta primers. The method was immunoSEQ multiplex PCR; TCRdb's version includes in-frame clones alone and lacks a portion of them. Among around 120,000 clones listed, about 86% were seen once. The material sequenced was PBMCs. The receptors come from a woman younger than 45 in good health and CMV-seronegative.

The CDR3 nucleotides read TGCGCCAGCAGCTTCACCGGGGCAACTGGGACTTTCACCTACGAGCAGTACTTC. This encodes CASSFTGATGTFTYEQYF. V and J are TRBV5-1 and TRBJ2-7; tentative D call: TRBD2 (6 bases). From germline, CDR1 is SGHRS and CDR2 YFSETQ. The V gene lost 2 bases and the J gene lost 2 bases, with 23 bases spanning the gap. CDR3 length: 18 residues.

The V and J genes are TRBV5-1 and TRBJ2-7; tentative D call: TRBD2 (5 bases). The V end lost 4 bases, the J end lost 3 bases, and 8 bases lay between the germline ends. The CDR3 is 12 amino acids. Germline CDR1 is SGHRS and CDR2 is YFSETQ. The CDR3 loop is CASSADYYEQYF. CDR3 nucleotides: TGCGCCAGCAGCGCCGACTACTACGAGCAGTACTTC.

The V call is TRBV28, the J call TRBJ2-1; possibly TRBD1 for D (5 bases). This CDR3 has 11 residues. V lost 3 bases and J lost 13, with 10 bases in between. Germline values: CDR1 MDHEN, CDR2 SYDVKM. CDR3 nucleotides: TGTGCCAGCAGTTTGGGGCGCAGCCAGTTCTTC. Its translation is CASSLGRSQFF.

Of note for this clone: At one end, the junction sequence differs from germline, possibly due to a read error. The gene calls are TRBV10-3 and TRBJ2-2; weak D call: TRBD2 (6 bases). The CDR3 runs 15 residues. Germline V lookup: CDR1 ENHRY, CDR2 SYGVKD. Here the CDR3 reads CASSGTGGNTGELFF. In DNA, the CDR3 is TGTGCCAGCAGTGGGACTGGCGGGAACACCGGGGAGCTGTTTTTT.

The V and J genes are TRBV27 and TRBJ2-3; weak D call: TRBD2 (5 bases). The CDR3 spans 15 residues. The ends were cut back, 7 bases at V and 0 bases at J, with 14 bases in the middle. CDR1 is MNHEY, CDR2 SMNVEV, per germline (reference sequence). The CDR3 region has the DNA TGTGCCAGCAACCTAGGACGGACTAGCACAGATACGCAGTATTTT. Its translation is CASNLGRTSTDTQYF.